One T cell receptor beta chain is described in this entry. This sample is part of a study of T-cell memory formation after mild COVID-19. Study background: For the most part, TCR clusters were specific to one donor.

In TCRdb, the 5' RACE reads were re-called with MiXCR into one record per CDR3 protein. The sample lists 540,000 or so distinct CDR3 sequences; over 20% were seen once. This CDR3 region has 13 residues. Per germline, CDR1 SQVTM and CDR2 ANQGSEA. The ends were cut back, 4 bases at V and 5 bases at J, with 12 bases in the middle. The V and J genes are TRBV29-1 and TRBJ2-1; no firm D call. The sample comprised PBMCs or a T cell subset sorted from them (not recorded which). This receptor was taken from an adult woman who had mild COVID-19 (a few samples of this study predate the infection). Cell type and time point are not known. The CDR3 region is CSVAPRFNNEQFF. In DNA form, the CDR3 reads TGCAGCGTTGCTCCGCGATTCAACAATGAGCAGTTCTTC.